This T cell receptor (beta chain) was documented in a study of beta chain features in type 1 diabetes (dated by TCRdb to the late 2010s). As for the study more broadly: Patients and healthy donors did not differ in mean age, gender distribution, total cell number or subset yield. A total of 90 million to 140 million sorted cells were examined across all samples, and RNA yield correlated strongly with the number of cells per subset. The study compared the TCRB repertoires of sorted circulating CD4+ T cell subsets in recently diagnosed type 1 diabetes patients with those in matched healthy donors. Naive and central memory subsets were obtained from all 30 or so donors, but regulatory and stem cell-like memory subsets were isolated from only 8 patients and roughly eight healthy donors. What the authors observed across the whole study: PCR may preferentially amplify shorter templates, but because patient and control samples were amplified and corrected together, any resulting skew would affect both groups equally. Fewer insertions and more nucleotide deletions at VDJ recombination sites were observed in patients with type 1 diabetes, implying thymic rearrangement abnormalities. Because cDNA was sequenced instead of genomic DNA, highly expressing activated cells could be over-represented, though the groups showed no difference in activation or CD3 levels. Because the HLA sub-analyses included only small numbers of individuals, any influence of HLA type on TCRB rearrangement was left unresolved. A moderate but significant shortening of TCRB CDR3 length was observed in type 1 diabetes patients in all four CD4+ subsets. Naive, central memory and regulatory TCRB repertoires appeared more similar among patients than among healthy donors.

Each donor gave one peripheral blood draw, roughly 0.11 L on average, collected into heparinised tubes. A BD FACSAria II and a panel including CD45RO, CCR7, CD25, CD127, CD95 and CD27 were used to sort naive, central memory, regulatory and stem cell-like memory CD4+ T cells. Purity was above 95% for every sorted population. PBMCs were isolated right away by Lymphoprep density gradient centrifugation and were stained directly, without culture. So that batch effects would be minimized, each experiment stained and sorted samples in pairs, pairing one healthy donor with one patient. A few counts support this clone. Its target antigen remains unknown. It has no much larger one-base neighbor in the sample; base qualities were not kept. All of the isolated RNA was reverse transcribed with the High Capacity cDNA Reverse Transcription Kit, so expressed TCRB transcripts were sequenced. Deep immunoSEQ sequencing was applied to naive, central memory and regulatory T cell samples, giving an average of around 3.4 million total reads per sample. After sorted cells were lysed in RLT buffer, RNA was extracted with DNase-treated RNeasy Micro or Mini kits, with the choice depending on cell number. To prevent cross-contamination, each cell subset was processed individually, whereas patient and healthy donor samples were processed jointly. The immunoSEQ multiplex PCR was used to amplify TCRB sequences from cDNA, generating 87-bp fragments that spanned the CDR3 region. Sequencing of the amplicons was done on the Illumina HiSeq platform. Processing in the source paper ran as follows. Synthetic template baselines were used to correct PCR bias computationally, reads within Hamming distance 2 were collapsed together, and singletons that could not be merged were discarded. Reads were aligned against IMGT so that V, D and J genes, CDR3 length and insertions or deletions at six rearrangement sites could be assigned. Within each subset, clonotype counts were normalized to sorted cell number, and only after that were true diversity and Gini coefficients computed with the tcR R package. The overlap coefficient, calculated on TCRB nucleotide sequences, was used to quantify repertoire sharing. Out-of-frame TCRB sequences from naive cells were analyzed to stand in for the pre-selection repertoire. Not all clones reach the TCRdb copy of this immuneACCESS table, which keeps in-frame sequences only. Checked studies attribute under half of the gap to unresolved V genes and leave the rest unexplained. That table supplies the V and J calls and clone size; D and trimming were determined from the DNA. This sample has about 270,000 clones in its table, and roughly 13% of those were observed once. The ten largest account for about 0.016% of the sample.

The germline V gene yields KGHSH for CDR1 and LQKENI for CDR2. The CDR3 has 15 amino acids, counting the end cysteine and phenylalanine. Only CDR3 DNA remains: 45 bases, in frame from the first base. V is reduced by 6 bases and J by 1 base, leaving a spacing of 15 bases between them. This TCR derives from a man aged 25-40 years with type 1 diabetes. Material: naive CD4+ T cells from blood. Sample cell subset or site, as interpreted from the label and publication: true naive CD4+ T cells. The rearranged segments are TRBV18 and TRBJ1-1, with no confident D gene call. CDR3 loop: CASSPTDFGNTEAFF. The DNA reads as follows: TGTGCCAGCTCTCCCACAGATTTCGGGAACACTGAAGCTTTCTTT. The full variable domain, completed from the reference TRBV18 and TRBJ1-1 proteins outside the CDR3, reads NAGVMQNPRHLVRRRGQEARLRCSPMKGHSHVYWYRQLPEEGLKFMVYLQKENIIDESGMPKERFSAEFPKEGPSILRIQQVVRGDSAAYFCASSPTDFGNTEAFFGQGTRLTVV.